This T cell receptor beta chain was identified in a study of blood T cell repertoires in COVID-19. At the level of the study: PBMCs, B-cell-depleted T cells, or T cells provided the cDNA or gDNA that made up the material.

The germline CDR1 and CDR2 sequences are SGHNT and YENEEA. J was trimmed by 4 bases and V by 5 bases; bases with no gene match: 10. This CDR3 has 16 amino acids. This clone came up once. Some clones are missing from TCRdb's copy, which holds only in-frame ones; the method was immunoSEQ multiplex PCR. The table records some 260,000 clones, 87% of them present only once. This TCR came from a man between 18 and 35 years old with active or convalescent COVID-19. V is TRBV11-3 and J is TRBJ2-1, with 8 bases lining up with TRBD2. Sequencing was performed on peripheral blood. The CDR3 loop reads CASSPGEIAGYNEQFF. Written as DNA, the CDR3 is TGTGCCAGCAGCCCCGGTGAAATAGCGGGGTACAATGAGCAGTTCTTC.